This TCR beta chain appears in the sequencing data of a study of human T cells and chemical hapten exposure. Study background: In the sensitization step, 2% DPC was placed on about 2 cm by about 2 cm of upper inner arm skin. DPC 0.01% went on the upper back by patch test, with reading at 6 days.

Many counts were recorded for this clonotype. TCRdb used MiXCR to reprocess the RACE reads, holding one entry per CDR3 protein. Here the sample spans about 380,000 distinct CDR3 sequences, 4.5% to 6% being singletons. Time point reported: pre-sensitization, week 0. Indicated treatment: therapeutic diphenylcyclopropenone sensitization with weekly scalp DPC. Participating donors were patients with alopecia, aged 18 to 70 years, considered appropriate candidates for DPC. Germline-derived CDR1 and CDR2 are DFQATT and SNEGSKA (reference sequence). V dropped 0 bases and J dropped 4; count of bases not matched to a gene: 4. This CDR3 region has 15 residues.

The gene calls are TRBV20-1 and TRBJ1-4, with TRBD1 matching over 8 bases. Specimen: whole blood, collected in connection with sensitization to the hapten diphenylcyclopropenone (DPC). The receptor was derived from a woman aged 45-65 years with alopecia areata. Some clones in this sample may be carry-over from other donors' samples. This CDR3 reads CSARDMTGDNEKLFF. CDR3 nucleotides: TGCAGTGCTAGAGATATGACAGGGGATAATGAAAAACTGTTTTTT.